Here is one T cell receptor (beta chain) with its context. Some clones are missing from TCRdb's copy, which holds only in-frame ones; the method was immunoSEQ multiplex PCR. The sample records more than 95,000 clones, 83% being singletons. These data come from a study of control samples from healthy donors and cancer patients. The ends were cut back, 5 bases at V and 2 bases at J, with 10 bases in the middle. CDR1 is MNHEY and CDR2 is SVGAGI in the germline V gene. The CDR3 is 13 residues long. The source of this sequence is a woman between 45 and 60 years old in good health. Sequenced material: blood. The chain uses TRBV6-5 and TRBJ2-7, with a possible D match to TRBD2 (6 bases). CDR3 region: CASSPRGTYEQYF. The CDR3 region has the DNA TGTGCCAGCAGTCCGCGGGGCACCTACGAGCAGTACTTC.